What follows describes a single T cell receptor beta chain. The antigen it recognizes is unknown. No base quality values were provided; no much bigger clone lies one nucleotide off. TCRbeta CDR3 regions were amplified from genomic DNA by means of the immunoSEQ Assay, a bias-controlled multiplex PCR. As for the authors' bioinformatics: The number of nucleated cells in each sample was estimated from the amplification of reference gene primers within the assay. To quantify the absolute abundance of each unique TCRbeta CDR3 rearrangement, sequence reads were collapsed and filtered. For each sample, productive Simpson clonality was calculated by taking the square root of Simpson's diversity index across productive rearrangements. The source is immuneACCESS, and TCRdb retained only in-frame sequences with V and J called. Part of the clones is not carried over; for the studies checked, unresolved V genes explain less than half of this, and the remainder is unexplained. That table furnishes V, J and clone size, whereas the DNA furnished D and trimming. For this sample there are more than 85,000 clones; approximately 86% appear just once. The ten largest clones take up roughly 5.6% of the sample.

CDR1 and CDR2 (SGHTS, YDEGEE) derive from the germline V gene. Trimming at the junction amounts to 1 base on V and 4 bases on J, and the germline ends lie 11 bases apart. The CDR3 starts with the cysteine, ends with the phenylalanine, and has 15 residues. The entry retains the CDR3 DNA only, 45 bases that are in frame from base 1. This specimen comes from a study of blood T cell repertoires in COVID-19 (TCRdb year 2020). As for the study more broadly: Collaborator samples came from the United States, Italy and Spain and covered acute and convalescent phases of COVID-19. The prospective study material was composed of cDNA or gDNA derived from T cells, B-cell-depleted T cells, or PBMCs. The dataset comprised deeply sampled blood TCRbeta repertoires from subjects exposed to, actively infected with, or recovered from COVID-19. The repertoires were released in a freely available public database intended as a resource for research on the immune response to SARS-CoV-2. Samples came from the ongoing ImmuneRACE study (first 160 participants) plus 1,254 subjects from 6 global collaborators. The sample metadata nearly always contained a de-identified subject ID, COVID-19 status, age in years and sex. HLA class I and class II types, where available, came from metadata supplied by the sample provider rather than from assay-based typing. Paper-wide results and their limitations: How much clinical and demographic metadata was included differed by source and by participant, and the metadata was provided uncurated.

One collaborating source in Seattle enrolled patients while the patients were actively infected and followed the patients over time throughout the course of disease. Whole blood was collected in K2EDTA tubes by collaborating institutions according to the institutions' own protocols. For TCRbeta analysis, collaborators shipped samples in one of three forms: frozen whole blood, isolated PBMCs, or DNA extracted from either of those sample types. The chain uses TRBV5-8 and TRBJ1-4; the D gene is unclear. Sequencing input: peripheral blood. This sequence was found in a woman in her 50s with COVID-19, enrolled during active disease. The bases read TGTGCCAGCAGCTTGCCCGCCAGCGGTAATGAAAAACTGTTTTTT. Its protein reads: CASSLPASGNEKLFF.